What follows are 10 T cell receptor beta chains derived from one specimen sequenced in a study of T-cell memory formation after mild COVID-19. MiXCR, applied by TCRdb to the 5' RACE reads, yields one record per CDR3 protein. The sample lists some 600,000 distinct CDR3 sequences; roughly 17% were seen once. The sequenced sample consisted of PBMCs or a T cell subset sorted from them (not recorded which). These receptors were collected from an adult woman who had mild COVID-19 (a few samples of this study predate the infection). Cell type and time point are not known.

The CDR3 reads CASSFRRLAGGHSYEQYF. The CDR3 nucleotides are TGCGCCAGCAGCTTTAGGCGACTAGCGGGGGGCCACTCCTACGAGCAGTACTTC. The J gene is TRBJ2-7, the V gene TRBV5-1, with 13 bases aligning to TRBD2. Losses at the gene ends were 2 bases for V and 0 bases for J; bases not matched to a gene: 8. The CDR3 runs 18 residues. The V gene's germline CDR1 is SGHRS and CDR2 YFSETQ.

This clonotype was counted a few times. J is TRBJ2-1 and V is TRBV20-1; no clear D gene. V lost 7 bases to trimming and J lost 4 bases, with 14 bases between them. CDR3 size: 13 residues. Germline V gives CDR1 DFQATT, CDR2 SNEGSKA (reference sequence). The CDR3 loop is CSVWTPSYNEQFF. For the CDR3, the DNA is TGCAGTGTTTGGACCCCATCTTACAATGAGCAGTTCTTC.

The genes are TRBV11-2 and TRBJ1-1; tentatively, D is TRBD1 (5 bases). Trimming removed 5 bases from V and 4 bases from J, with 23 bases in between. This CDR3 is built from 17 residues. CDR1 and CDR2 from the germline V gene are SGHAT and FQNNGV. The CDR3 nucleotides are TGTGCCAGCAGCCCGGGCCAAGGGGTTAAGGGTCGCACTGAAGCTTTCTTT. Amino acids: CASSPGQGVKGRTEAFF.

A few counts support this clonotype. The J gene is TRBJ2-7, the V gene TRBV27; the D gene could be TRBD1 or TRBD2 (6 bases each). V was trimmed by 5 bases and J by 4 bases, leaving 15 bases between them. This CDR3 region has 14 residues. Germline lookup yields CDR1 MNHEY and CDR2 SMNVEV (reference sequence). In nucleotides, the CDR3 is TGTGCCAGCAGTCTCCGAGGGGGGCTATACGAGCAGTACTTC. Protein: CASSLRGGLYEQYF.

The chain joins TRBV7-8 to TRBJ2-3, with 7 bases lining up with TRBD2. V lost 5 bases and J lost 4; bases outside the gene matches: 9. Germline V gives CDR1 SGHVS, CDR2 FQNEAQ. This CDR3 region has 15 residues. CDR3: CASSPSGNGPDTQYF. CDR3 sequence (DNA): TGTGCCAGCAGCCCTAGCGGAAATGGTCCAGATACGCAGTATTTT.

This clonotype has only a few counts. The J gene is TRBJ2-7, the V gene TRBV3-1; 12 nucleotides line up with TRBD2. Germline trimming cut 4 bases from V and 1 base from J; bases unmatched to any gene: 11. Germline assignment: CDR1 LGHDT and CDR2 YNNKEL (reference sequence). The CDR3 sequence is 18 residues long. The CDR3 DNA is TGTGCCAGCAGCCCGGAAGAGACTAGCGGGAGAGGATCCTACGAGCAGTACTTC. Protein sequence: CASSPEETSGRGSYEQYF.

There are a few counts of this clonotype. The rearrangement links TRBV24-1 to TRBJ2-3, with 7 bases identical to TRBD2. Germline V gene lookup returns CDR1 KGHDR and CDR2 SFDVKD. This CDR3 is built from 16 residues. With V trimmed by 5 bases and J by 4 bases, 11 bases remained unmatched. CDR3 sequence: CATSGILGEGPDTQYF. The CDR3 bases are TGTGCCACCAGTGGAATTCTTGGGGAGGGGCCAGATACGCAGTATTTT.

Details on this clonotype: Being one base from a much bigger clone, this may be a read error. The V gene is TRBV12-3 or TRBV12-4, the J gene TRBJ1-2; D possibly corresponds to TRBD1 (6 bases). Trimming took off 6 bases at V and 2 bases at J, with 10 bases between the two ends. This CDR3 is built from 13 residues. The DNA for the CDR3 is TGTGCCAGCAGCCACACAGGGAACTATGGCTACACCTTC. The encoded protein is CASSHTGNYGYTF.

This clonotype was observed a few times. The chain uses TRBV20-1 and TRBJ2-1; D unresolved. Between the trimmed V and J ends, which lost 6 bases and 2 bases, there was a span of 5 bases. Germline-derived CDR1 and CDR2 are DFQATT and SNEGSKA (reference sequence). The CDR3 is 11 residues long. The CDR3 coding sequence is TGCAGTGCCAACCCCTACAATGAGCAGTTCTTC. Residues: CSANPYNEQFF.

This chain links TRBV6-6 with TRBJ1-6; 7 nucleotides align to TRBD1. Germline-derived CDR1 and CDR2 are MNHNY and SVGAGI (reference sequence). This CDR3 contains 16 residues. V shed 6 bases and J 6 bases; nucleotides not matched to a gene: 11. This chain's CDR3 is CASRSTGTSSNSPLHF. For the CDR3, the DNA is TGTGCCAGCAGATCGACAGGGACTAGCTCTAATTCACCCCTCCACTTT.